These 13 T cell receptor beta chains originate from one sample sequenced in a study of cytomegalovirus exposure and HLA in healthy donors. TCRdb's copy holds only in-frame clones and misses some; the assay was immunoSEQ multiplex PCR. Of a few hundred thousand clones detected, roughly 90% appear once; the ten largest clones hold roughly 0.88%. The material sequenced was PBMCs. The receptor set was obtained from a man younger than 45 in good health and CMV-seronegative.

V gene TRBV7-9 combines with J gene TRBJ2-1; possibly TRBD1 for D (6 bases). Per the germline V gene, CDR1 is SEHNR and CDR2 is FQNEAQ (reference sequence). The CDR3 runs to 14 residues. V was trimmed by 3 bases and J by 5 bases, leaving 11 bases between them. The CDR3 sequence: CASSFRTENNEQFF. CDR3 nucleotides: TGTGCCAGCAGCTTCAGGACAGAGAACAATGAGCAGTTCTTC.

The chain carries TRBV11-3 and TRBJ2-2; D not certain. This CDR3 region has 13 residues. Germline-derived CDR1 and CDR2 are SGHNT and YENEEA. V was cut by 5 bases and J by 6 bases, with 10 bases left in between. CDR3 protein: CASSAKAAGELFF. CDR3 DNA: TGTGCCAGCAGCGCCAAGGCGGCCGGGGAGCTGTTTTTT. Combining the CDR3 with reference TRBV11-3 and TRBJ2-2 gives the whole variable domain EAGVVQSPRYKIIEKKQPVAFWCNPISGHNTLYWYLQNLGQGPELLIRYENEEAVDDSQLPKDRFSAERLKGVDSTLKIQPAELGDSAVYLCASSAKAAGELFFGEGSRLTVL.

This clone has only a few counts. The genes are TRBV7-9 and TRBJ2-1, with 10 bases matching TRBD1. V dropped 2 bases and J dropped 10; count of bases not matched to a gene: 5. Per the germline V gene, CDR1 is SEHNR and CDR2 is FQNEAQ (reference sequence). This CDR3 has 14 amino acids. As DNA, the CDR3 is TGTGCCAGCAGCTTAATGGGACAGGGGTGGGAGCAGTTCTTC. It encodes CASSLMGQGWEQFF. Looking up the rest from reference TRBV7-9 and TRBJ2-1 gives the full variable domain: DTGVSQNPRHKITKRGQNVTFRCDPISEHNRLYWYRQTLGQGPEFLTYFQNEAQLEKSRLLSDRFSAERPKGSFSTLEIQRTEQGDSAMYLCASSLMGQGWEQFFGPGTRLTVL.

V gene TRBV6-1 combines with J gene TRBJ1-2; 7 nucleotides match TRBD1. The V gene end was trimmed by 6 bases and the J gene end by 4 bases; junction bases not matched to a gene: 8. Germline values: CDR1 MNHNS, CDR2 SASEGT. The CDR3 is 14 amino acids. CDR3 sequence: CASSQRGGIYGYTF. The CDR3, as DNA: TGTGCCAGCAGCCAACGAGGGGGCATCTATGGCTACACCTTC.

This clone has a single count. This sequence joins TRBV6-1 and TRBJ2-3, with a possible D match to TRBD1 (6 bases). V was clipped by 4 bases and J by 1 base, with 12 bases between them. Looked up from germline, CDR1 is MNHNS and CDR2 is SASEGT. This CDR3 contains 15 residues. DNA for the CDR3: TGTGCCAGCAGTGGCAGGGGCAGGGGCACAGATACGCAGTATTTT. Amino acids: CASSGRGRGTDTQYF.

In its sample, this clone was seen once. This chain uses TRBV19 with TRBJ1-2; the match to TRBD1 covers 7 bases. CDR3 size: 15 residues. V lost 9 bases to trimming and J lost 1 base; unmatched junction nucleotides: 11. Looked up from germline, CDR1 is LNHDA and CDR2 is SQIVND (reference sequence). DNA of the CDR3: TGTGCCAGCCGACATGATCAGGGGGATAACTATGGCTACACCTTC. Residues: CASRHDQGDNYGYTF.

Only one count was recorded for this clone. V and J are TRBV5-1 and TRBJ1-2; D may be TRBD1 (6 bases). Trimming removed 4 bases at V and 2 bases at J, with 9 bases between. Per germline, CDR1 SGHRS and CDR2 YFSETQ. CDR3 length: 13 residues. In DNA form, the CDR3 reads TGCGCCAGCAGCGGGACATTGAACTATGGCTACACCTTC. Amino acids: CASSGTLNYGYTF.

The chain joins TRBV11-2 to TRBJ1-2; 7 bases align to TRBD1. The junction had 4 bases not matched to a gene; V was cut back by 1 base and J by 5 bases. The germline V gene has CDR1 SGHAT and CDR2 FQNNGV. The length of the CDR3 is 14 residues. In DNA, the CDR3 is TGTGCCAGCAGCTTAGTTTCAGGGGGGTATGGCTACACCTTC. It specifies CASSLVSGGYGYTF.

The J gene is TRBJ2-1, the V gene TRBV18; D call uncertain. Germline V gene lookup returns CDR1 KGHSH and CDR2 LQKENI. CDR3 length: 12 residues. The V and J ends lost 6 bases and 6 bases respectively, with 9 bases between them. The CDR3 DNA reads TGTGCCAGCTCCGAGGTCGGCAATGAGCAGTTCTTC. Its translation is CASSEVGNEQFF.

The V and J genes are TRBV7-2 and TRBJ1-6; D ambiguous. The CDR3 is 17 amino acids. Deletions cut 4 bases from V and 6 bases from J, with 19 bases between. Germline V gene lookup returns CDR1 SGHTA and CDR2 FQGNSA. CDR3 residues: CASSSDPTAGANSPLHF. The CDR3 DNA sequence: TGTGCCAGCAGCTCCGACCCGACGGCAGGTGCTAATTCACCCCTCCACTTT.

This clone was counted once. The gene calls are TRBV13 and TRBJ2-7, with TRBD1 matching over 8 bases. After removal of 6 bases from V and 4 bases from J, the junction contained 8 bases not matched to a gene. Germline V lookup: CDR1 PRHDT, CDR2 FYEKMQ (reference sequence). This CDR3 contains 14 residues. CDR3: CASRKTGGSYEQYF. The CDR3 bases are TGTGCCAGCAGGAAAACAGGGGGATCGTACGAGCAGTACTTC.

This clone was seen a single time. The chain links TRBV18 to TRBJ1-2, with 8 bases fitting TRBD1. Germline V CDR1 and CDR2: KGHSH, LQKENI. The CDR3 totals 13 residues. The trim removed 4 bases at V and 6 bases at J, leaving 4 bases unmatched. Written as DNA, the CDR3 is TGTGCCAGCTCACTAGGACAGGGCCATGGCTACACCTTC. Translated, it gives CASSLGQGHGYTF.

The genes are TRBV19 and TRBJ1-2, with 10 bases aligning to TRBD1. Germline values: CDR1 LNHDA, CDR2 SQIVND (reference sequence). J was trimmed by 3 bases and V by 9 bases; bases with no gene match: 13. The CDR3 loop spans 16 amino acids. The CDR3 here is CASLRETGTGDYGYTF. The CDR3 DNA reads as TGTGCCAGCTTGCGAGAAACCGGGACAGGGGACTATGGCTACACCTTC.